The 20 T cell receptor beta chains below come from one sample, sequenced in a study of blood T cell repertoires in COVID-19. TCRdb keeps only in-frame clones here, not all; method: immunoSEQ multiplex PCR. This table has a few hundred thousand clones, about nine tenths appearing once. Sequences were obtained from peripheral blood. These receptors originate from a woman aged 25 to 39 with COVID-19, enrolled during active disease.

The CDR3 DNA reads TGTGCCATCAGTGAGTCAGAAACACTAAACACTGAAGCTTTCTTT. This gives the protein CAISESETLNTEAFF. V usage is TRBV10-3 and J usage is TRBJ1-1, with D hard to call. Germline V CDR1 and CDR2: ENHRY, SYGVKD. This CDR3 has 15 residues. The ends were cut back, 0 bases at V and 2 bases at J, with 10 bases in the middle.

The V and J genes are TRBV15 and TRBJ1-2; D is possibly TRBD1 (6 bases). CDR1 is LNHNV, CDR2 YYDKDF, per germline (reference sequence). V lost 0 bases, J lost 8 bases, and 28 bases lay in between. This CDR3 spans 19 amino acids. The CDR3 DNA sequence: TGTGCCACCAGCAGAGATTTAAGGATAAGGACAGAATTTTACTGGGGCTACACCTTC. Amino acids: CATSRDLRIRTEFYWGYTF.

The gene calls are TRBV6-4 and TRBJ2-1; 9 nucleotides line up with TRBD2. CDR1 and CDR2 from the germline V gene are MRHNA and SNTAGT. V dropped 1 base and J dropped 3; count of bases not matched to a gene: 4. CDR3 size: 16 residues. The CDR3 bases are TGTGCCAGCAGTGACTGGGGCGGGAGGGACTACAATGAGCAGTTCTTC. It translates to CASSDWGGRDYNEQFF.

CDR3 bases: TGTGCCAGCAGCTTAGACGGTTTCGCAGATACGCAGTATTTT. Translated: CASSLDGFADTQYF. This chain links TRBV11-1 with TRBJ2-3; D is undetermined. The V and J ends lost 1 base and 4 bases respectively, with 9 bases between them. This CDR3 has 14 amino acids. Germline V gene sequence: CDR1 SGHAT, CDR2 FQDESV (reference sequence).

The chain is built from TRBV5-5 and TRBJ2-1, with TRBD2 identical over 8 bases. The V and J ends lost 7 bases and 5 bases, in that order; junction bases with no gene match: 2. The CDR3 covers 12 residues. In germline, CDR1 is SGHKS, CDR2 YYEKEE (reference sequence). The CDR3 DNA sequence: TGTGCCAGCGCGGGGGGCAACAATGAGCAGTTCTTC. Protein sequence: CASAGGNNEQFF. The variable domain in full, with the rest retrieved from reference TRBV5-5 and TRBJ2-1, is DAGVTQSPTHLIKTRGQQVTLRCSPISGHKSVSWYQQVLGQGPQFIFQYYEKEERGRGNFPDRFSARQFPNYSSELNVNALLLGDSALYLCASAGGNNEQFFGPGTRLTVL.

This clone was observed a handful of times. V and J are TRBV5-1 and TRBJ1-1; D gene unclear. The CDR3 loop spans 12 amino acids. Germline CDR1 reads SGHRS; CDR2 reads YFSETQ. V shed 4 bases and J shed 5 bases, with 9 bases lying between them. CDR3 sequence reads: CASSREGTEAFF. CDR3 bases: TGCGCCAGCAGCCGGGAAGGGACTGAAGCTTTCTTT.

V gene TRBV27 combines with J gene TRBJ1-1; D call uncertain. V lost 0 bases, J lost 2 bases, and 19 bases lay in between. The germline V gene has CDR1 MNHEY and CDR2 SMNVEV (reference sequence). The CDR3 runs to 18 residues. CDR3 sequence (DNA): TGTGCCAGCAGTTTATCTGGCAGACATTCACAACGAAACACTGAAGCTTTCTTT. This codes for CASSLSGRHSQRNTEAFF.

V gene TRBV11-2 combines with J gene TRBJ1-1; possible D gene TRBD1, 5 bases. CDR1 is SGHAT and CDR2 is FQNNGV in the germline V gene. Trimming pared 3 bases from V and 4 bases from J, leaving 12 bases between. The CDR3 extends over 14 amino acids. For the CDR3, the DNA is TGTGCCAGCAGCTTTAGGGGATTTGGCACTGAAGCTTTCTTT. Its translation is CASSFRGFGTEAFF.

With regard to this clone: The identical CDR3 is also encoded by other nucleotide sequences in the sample. V is TRBV7-9 and J is TRBJ1-6, with D tentatively TRBD1 (6 bases). Germline-derived CDR1 and CDR2 are SEHNR and FQNEAQ (reference sequence). Trimming shortened V by 3 bases and J by 4 bases, and 7 bases separated the two germline ends. The CDR3 contains 14 residues. CDR3 in DNA: TGTGCCAGCAGCTTGACAGGTTATAATTCACCCCTCCACTTT. This encodes CASSLTGYNSPLHF.

Concerning this clone: This CDR3 is also generated by other DNA sequences in the sample. This chain links TRBV30 with TRBJ1-1; D gene unclear. The V end lost 0 bases, the J end lost 1 base, and 6 bases lay between the germline ends. CDR3 size: 13 residues. CDR1 is GTSNPN, CDR2 SVGIG, per germline (reference sequence). CDR3: CAWSVTANTEAFF. As DNA, the CDR3 is TGTGCCTGGAGTGTCACAGCGAACACTGAAGCTTTCTTT.

The chain links TRBV5-1 to TRBJ1-2; TRBD1 is a possible D gene (5 bases). V lost 5 bases and J 4 bases, leaving 9 bases between the germline ends. Germline assignment: CDR1 SGHRS and CDR2 YFSETQ. The CDR3 totals 12 residues. The CDR3 DNA is TGCGCCAGCAGATCAGGGTCCTATGGCTACACCTTC. Translating it yields CASRSGSYGYTF.

CDR3 in DNA: TGTGCCAGCAGCTTCGGGTCGGTGCAGGGGGCCCATGGCTACACCTTC. Its protein product is CASSFGSVQGAHGYTF. The genes are TRBV5-6 and TRBJ1-2, with 8 bases that match TRBD1. The J segment lost 6 bases and the V segment lost 2 bases, leaving 12 bases of the junction unmatched. The CDR3 length is 16 residues. The V gene's germline CDR1 is SGHDT and CDR2 YYEEEE.

DNA of the CDR3: TGTGCCAGTAGTATGCCGGGAGTGGATGAAAAACTGTTTTTT. Protein product: CASSMPGVDEKLFF. This rearrangement joins TRBV19 to TRBJ1-4; D gene ambiguous. Germline-derived CDR1 and CDR2 are LNHDA and SQIVND (reference sequence). CDR3 size: 14 residues. V was trimmed by 3 bases and J by 6 bases, leaving 11 bases between them.

The chain links TRBV19 to TRBJ2-1; possible D gene TRBD1, 6 bases. Germline V gene sequence: CDR1 LNHDA, CDR2 SQIVND (reference sequence). V was trimmed by 6 bases and J by 2 bases, leaving 8 bases between them. The CDR3 runs 13 residues. The CDR3 region has the DNA TGTGCCAGTAGCAGGGGAGCCTACAATGAGCAGTTCTTC. Its protein is CASSRGAYNEQFF.

The chain carries TRBV7-3 and TRBJ2-1; 8 bases fit TRBD2. V lost 6 bases to trimming and J lost 7 bases; unmatched junction nucleotides: 14. Germline CDR1 is SGHTA and CDR2 is FQGTGA. This CDR3 has 16 amino acids. CDR3 in DNA: TGTGCCAGCAGTTCCATTATAGCGGGAAGCGTAAATGAGCAGTTCTTC. This gives the protein CASSSIIAGSVNEQFF.

This rearrangement joins TRBV27 to TRBJ1-4; 7 bases line up with TRBD1. J was trimmed by 0 bases and V by 3 bases; bases with no gene match: 7. Germline loops: CDR1 MNHEY, CDR2 SMNVEV (reference sequence). The CDR3 loop spans 17 amino acids. For the CDR3, the DNA is TGTGCCAGCAGTTTGGACAGGAGGTTCACAACTAATGAAAAACTGTTTTTT. It translates to CASSLDRRFTTNEKLFF.

For the CDR3, the DNA is TGCGCCACTAAGGGGTCTAACTATGGCTACACCTTC. Its protein is CATKGSNYGYTF. The gene calls are TRBV10-2 and TRBJ1-2; the D gene is possibly TRBD1 (5 bases). V was clipped by 10 bases and J by 0 bases, with 9 bases between them. The V gene's germline CDR1 is WSHSY and CDR2 SAAADI. This CDR3 comprises 12 residues.

The rearrangement joins TRBV5-4 to TRBJ1-2, with 7 bases that match TRBD1. The CDR3 has 16 residues. The V and J ends lost 4 bases and 6 bases, in that order; junction bases with no gene match: 15. Germline assignment: CDR1 SGHNT and CDR2 YYREEE (reference sequence). The chain's CDR3 is CASSLDRVVFRHGYTF. The CDR3 coding sequence is TGTGCCAGCAGCCTTGACAGGGTAGTGTTTCGTCATGGCTACACCTTC.

The CDR3 reads CASSLGSAGRGTGELFF. DNA of the CDR3: TGTGCCAGCAGCTTAGGTTCGGCAGGCCGGGGCACCGGGGAGCTGTTTTTT. The V gene is TRBV7-6, the J gene TRBJ2-2; a weak D match, TRBD2 (5 bases). The V end lost 1 base, the J end lost 4 bases, and 16 bases lay between the germline ends. CDR1 SGHVS and CDR2 FNYEAQ come from the germline V gene. CDR3 size: 17 residues.

V and J are TRBV5-1 and TRBJ2-3; TRBD1 matches at 7 bases. The CDR3 length is 17 residues. Looked up from germline, CDR1 is SGHRS and CDR2 is YFSETQ. V shed 4 bases, J shed 3 bases, and the junction held 14 bases outside the gene matches. CDR3 nucleotides: TGCGCCAGCAGCGCTAGCACCGGGACAGCCAAGACAGATACGCAGTATTTT. Translation: CASSASTGTAKTDTQYF.